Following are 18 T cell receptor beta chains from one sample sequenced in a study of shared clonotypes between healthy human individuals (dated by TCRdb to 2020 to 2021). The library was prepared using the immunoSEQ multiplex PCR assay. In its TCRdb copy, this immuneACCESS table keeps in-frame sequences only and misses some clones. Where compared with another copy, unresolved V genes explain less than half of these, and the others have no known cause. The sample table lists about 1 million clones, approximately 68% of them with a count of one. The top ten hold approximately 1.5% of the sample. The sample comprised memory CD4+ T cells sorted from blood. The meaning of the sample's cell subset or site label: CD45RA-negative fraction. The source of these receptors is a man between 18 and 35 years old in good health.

The CDR3 here is CASSLSWGQYF. The DNA for the CDR3 is TGTGCCAGCAGCCTCTCCTGGGGGCAGTACTTC. This rearrangement joins TRBV6-5 to TRBJ2-5; D is perhaps TRBD1 or TRBD2 (5 bases each). This CDR3 comprises 11 residues. Germline V lookup: CDR1 MNHEY, CDR2 SVGAGI. V was pared by 6 bases and J by 11 bases, with 13 bases between.

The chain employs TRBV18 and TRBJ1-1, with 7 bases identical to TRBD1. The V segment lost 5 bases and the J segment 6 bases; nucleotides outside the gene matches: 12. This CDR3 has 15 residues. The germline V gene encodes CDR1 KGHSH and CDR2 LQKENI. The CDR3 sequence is CASSSGTAPLAEAFF. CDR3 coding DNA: TGTGCCAGCTCATCTGGGACAGCACCATTAGCTGAAGCTTTCTTT.

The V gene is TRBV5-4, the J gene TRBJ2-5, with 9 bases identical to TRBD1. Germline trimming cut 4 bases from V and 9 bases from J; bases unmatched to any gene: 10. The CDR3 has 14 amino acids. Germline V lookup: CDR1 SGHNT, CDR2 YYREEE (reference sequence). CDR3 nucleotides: TGTGCCAGCAGCCCAAACACAGGGGGCGTCGCCCAGTACTTC. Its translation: CASSPNTGGVAQYF.

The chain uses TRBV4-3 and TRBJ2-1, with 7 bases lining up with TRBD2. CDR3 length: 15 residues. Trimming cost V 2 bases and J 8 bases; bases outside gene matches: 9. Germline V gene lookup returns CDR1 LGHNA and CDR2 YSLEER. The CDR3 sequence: CASSQLADGGDEQFF. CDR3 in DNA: TGCGCCAGCAGCCAACTAGCGGACGGAGGTGATGAGCAGTTCTTC.

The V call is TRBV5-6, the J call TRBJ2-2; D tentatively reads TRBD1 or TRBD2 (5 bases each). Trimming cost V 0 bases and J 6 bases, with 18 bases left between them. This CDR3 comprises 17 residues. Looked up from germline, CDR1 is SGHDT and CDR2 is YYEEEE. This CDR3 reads CASSLAAADWGSGELFF. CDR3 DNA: TGTGCCAGCAGCTTGGCGGCAGCGGATTGGGGGTCCGGGGAGCTGTTTTTT.

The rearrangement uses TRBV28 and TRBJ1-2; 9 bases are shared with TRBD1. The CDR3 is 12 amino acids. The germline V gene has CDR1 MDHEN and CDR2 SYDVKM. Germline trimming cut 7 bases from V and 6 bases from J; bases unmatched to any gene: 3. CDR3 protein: CASTQGADGYTF. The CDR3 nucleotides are TGTGCCAGCACACAGGGGGCGGATGGCTACACCTTC.

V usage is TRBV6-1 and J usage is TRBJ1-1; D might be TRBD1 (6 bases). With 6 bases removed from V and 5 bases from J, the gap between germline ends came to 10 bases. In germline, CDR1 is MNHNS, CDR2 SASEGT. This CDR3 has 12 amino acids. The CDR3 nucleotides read TGTGCCAGCAGGGGGGGGCTAACTGAAGCTTTCTTT. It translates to CASRGGLTEAFF.

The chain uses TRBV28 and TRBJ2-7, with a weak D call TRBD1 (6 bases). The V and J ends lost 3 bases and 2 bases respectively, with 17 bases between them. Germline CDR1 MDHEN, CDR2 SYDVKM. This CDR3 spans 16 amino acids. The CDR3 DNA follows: TGTGCCAGCAGTTTTCCCCCGCGGGCAGGGGCCTACGAGCAGTACTTC. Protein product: CASSFPPRAGAYEQYF.

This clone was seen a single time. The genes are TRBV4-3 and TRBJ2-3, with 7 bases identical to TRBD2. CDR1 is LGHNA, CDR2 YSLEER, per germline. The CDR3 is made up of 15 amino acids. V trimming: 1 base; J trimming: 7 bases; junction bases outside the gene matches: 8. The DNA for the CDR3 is TGCGCCAGCAGCCAAGCACTAGCGACGGGGAATACGCAGTATTTT. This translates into CASSQALATGNTQYF.

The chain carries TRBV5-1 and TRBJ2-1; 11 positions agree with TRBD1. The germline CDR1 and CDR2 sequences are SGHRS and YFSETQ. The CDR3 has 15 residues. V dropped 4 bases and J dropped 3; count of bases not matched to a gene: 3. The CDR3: CASSRTGGFYNEQFF. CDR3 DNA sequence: TGCGCCAGCAGCCGGACAGGGGGCTTCTACAATGAGCAGTTCTTC.

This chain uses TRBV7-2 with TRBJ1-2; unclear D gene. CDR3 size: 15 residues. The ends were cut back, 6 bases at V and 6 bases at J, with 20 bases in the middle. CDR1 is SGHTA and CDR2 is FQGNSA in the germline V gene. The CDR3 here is CASSDYGGISDGYTF. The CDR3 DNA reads TGTGCCAGCAGTGATTACGGAGGTATCTCGGATGGCTACACCTTC.

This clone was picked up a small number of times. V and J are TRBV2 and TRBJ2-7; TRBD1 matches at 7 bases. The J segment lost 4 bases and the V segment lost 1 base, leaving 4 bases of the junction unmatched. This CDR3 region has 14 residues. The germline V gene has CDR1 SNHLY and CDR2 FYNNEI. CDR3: CASSEGTGEYEQYF. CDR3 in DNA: TGTGCCAGCAGTGAAGGGACAGGAGAATACGAGCAGTACTTC.

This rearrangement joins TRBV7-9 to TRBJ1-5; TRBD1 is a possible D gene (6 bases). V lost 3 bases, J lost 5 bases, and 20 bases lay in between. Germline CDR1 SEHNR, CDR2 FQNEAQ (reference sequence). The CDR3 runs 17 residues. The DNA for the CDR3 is TGTGCCAGCAGCTTTTTTTCGGGTCGGACAGACCATCAGCCCCAGCATTTT. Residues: CASSFFSGRTDHQPQHF.

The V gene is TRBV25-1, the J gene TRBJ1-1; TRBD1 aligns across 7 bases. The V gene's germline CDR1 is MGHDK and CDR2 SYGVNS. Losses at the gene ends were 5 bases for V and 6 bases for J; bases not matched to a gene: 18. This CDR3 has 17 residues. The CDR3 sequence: CASSPWDTKPQGAEAFF. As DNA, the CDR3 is TGTGCCAGCAGTCCCTGGGACACCAAGCCCCAGGGGGCTGAAGCTTTCTTT.

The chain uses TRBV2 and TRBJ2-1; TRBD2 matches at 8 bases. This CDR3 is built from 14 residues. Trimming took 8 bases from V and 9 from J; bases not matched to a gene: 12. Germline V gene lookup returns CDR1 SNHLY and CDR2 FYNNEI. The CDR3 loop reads CASEVGLARGEQFF. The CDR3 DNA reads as TGTGCCAGCGAAGTTGGACTAGCCCGGGGTGAGCAGTTCTTC.

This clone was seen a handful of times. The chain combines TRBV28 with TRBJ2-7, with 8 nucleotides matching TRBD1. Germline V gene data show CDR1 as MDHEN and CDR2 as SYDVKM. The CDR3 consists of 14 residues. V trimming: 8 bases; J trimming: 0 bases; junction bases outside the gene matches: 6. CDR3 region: CASLDRGPSYEQYF. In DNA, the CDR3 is TGTGCCAGCCTCGACAGGGGACCCTCCTACGAGCAGTACTTC.

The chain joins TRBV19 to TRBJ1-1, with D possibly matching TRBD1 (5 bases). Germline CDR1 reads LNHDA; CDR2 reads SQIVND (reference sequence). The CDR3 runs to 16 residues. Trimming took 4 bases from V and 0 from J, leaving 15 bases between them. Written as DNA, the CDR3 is TGTGCCAGTAGTACCCTGGGACGCTACCTGAACACTGAAGCTTTCTTT. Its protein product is CASSTLGRYLNTEAFF.

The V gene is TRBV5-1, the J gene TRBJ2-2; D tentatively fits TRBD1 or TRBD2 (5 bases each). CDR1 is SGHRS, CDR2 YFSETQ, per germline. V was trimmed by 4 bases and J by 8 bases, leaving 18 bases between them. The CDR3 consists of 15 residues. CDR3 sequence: CASSLGTPQEGELFF. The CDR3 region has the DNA TGCGCCAGCAGCCTAGGGACCCCTCAGGAGGGGGAGCTGTTTTTT.